This T cell receptor beta chain was observed in a study of metastatic and nonmetastatic thyroid tumors. This clone was counted at least ten times. The target antigen is unknown. Study-level points and caveats: Reports indicated that malignant thyroid tumors showed significantly higher TCR beta diversity than benign nodules did, in blood and tumor.

TCRdb re-called the PCR reads through MiXCR. The sample contains about 24,000 clones, 19% of which appear only once. Treatment of any kind had been given to no patient before thyroid surgery. The CDR3 runs to 17 residues. V was shortened by 5 bases and J by 2 bases, with 19 bases between the two germline ends. This clonotype was obtained from a male donor with papillary thyroid cancer or a benign thyroid nodule (not recorded which). Some clones in this sample may be carry-over from other donors' samples. The V gene is TRBV12-3 or TRBV12-4, the J gene TRBJ2-1, with D hard to call. Sequences were obtained from blood. CDR3 amino acids: CASSMPLPTSAYNEQFF. CDR3 sequence (DNA): TGTGCCAGCAGTATGCCTCTTCCCACTTCAGCCTACAATGAGCAGTTCTTC.